This record covers a single T cell receptor beta chain. The data are from a study of blood T cell repertoires in COVID-19. Original data processing: Amplifying reference gene primers gave estimates of nucleated cell counts. The assay was immunoSEQ multiplex PCR, and TCRdb's table has in-frame clones only and misses some. V, J and clone size were drawn from that table, and D and trimming were deduced from the DNA. The sample contains 100,000 to 120,000 clones, 88% of which appear only once. This clonotype was obtained from a woman aged 45-65 years with acute or convalescent COVID-19. The sequenced material came from peripheral blood.

The CDR3 here is CSVGQYNEQFF. The CDR3 region has the DNA TGCAGCGTTGGACAGTACAATGAGCAGTTCTTC. This chain uses TRBV29-1 with TRBJ2-1; perhaps TRBD1 as D (5 bases). V lost 4 bases to trimming and J lost 4 bases, with 5 bases between them. This CDR3 spans 11 amino acids. Germline loops: CDR1 SQVTM, CDR2 ANQGSEA.